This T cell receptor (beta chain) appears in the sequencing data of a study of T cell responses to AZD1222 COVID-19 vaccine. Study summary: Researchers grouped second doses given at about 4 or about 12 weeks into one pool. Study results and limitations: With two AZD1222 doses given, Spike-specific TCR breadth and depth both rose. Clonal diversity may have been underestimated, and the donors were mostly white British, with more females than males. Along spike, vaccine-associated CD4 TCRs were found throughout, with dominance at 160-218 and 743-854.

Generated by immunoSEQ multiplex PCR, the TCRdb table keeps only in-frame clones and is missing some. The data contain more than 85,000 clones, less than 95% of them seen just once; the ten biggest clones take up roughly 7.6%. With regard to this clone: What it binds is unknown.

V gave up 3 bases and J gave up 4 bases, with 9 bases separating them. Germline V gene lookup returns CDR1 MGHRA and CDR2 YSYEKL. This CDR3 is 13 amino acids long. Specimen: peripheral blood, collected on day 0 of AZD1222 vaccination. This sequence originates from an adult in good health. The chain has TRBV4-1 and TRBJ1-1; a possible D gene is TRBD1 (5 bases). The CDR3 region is CASSHAGTTEAFF. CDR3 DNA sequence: TGCGCCAGCAGCCATGCAGGGACCACTGAAGCTTTCTTT.